These 21 T cell receptor beta chains originate from one sample sequenced in a study of blood T cell repertoires in COVID-19. TCRdb's table, derived via immunoSEQ multiplex PCR, lists solely in-frame clones and lacks some. The sample lists roughly 290,000 clones; around nine tenths were seen once. The sample consisted of peripheral blood. These receptors were collected from a woman aged 60 to 75 with acute or convalescent COVID-19.

This clone has just one count. The chain is built from TRBV14 and TRBJ1-2, with D hard to call. CDR3 length: 13 residues. Germline lookup yields CDR1 SGHDN and CDR2 FVKESK. The ends were cut back, 0 bases at V and 5 bases at J, with 7 bases in the middle. For the CDR3, the DNA is TGTGCCAGCAGCCAAGAAACTTTGTATGGCTACACCTTC. Translating it yields CASSQETLYGYTF.

The chain uses TRBV19 and TRBJ2-7; TRBD1 matches at 9 bases. CDR3 length: 14 amino acids. Trimming at V came to 7 bases and at J to 5 bases, leaving 9 bases not matched to a gene. Germline lookup yields CDR1 LNHDA and CDR2 SQIVND (reference sequence). This chain's CDR3 is CASIRTGVRDEQYF. For the CDR3, the DNA is TGTGCCAGTATCCGGACAGGGGTTCGGGACGAGCAGTACTTC.

CDR3 bases: TGTGCCAGCAGCTCGACAGGGTTATGGGGCTACACCTTC. This gives the protein CASSSTGLWGYTF. This rearrangement joins TRBV7-2 to TRBJ1-2; TRBD1 agrees at 7 bases. The CDR3 is 13 residues long. With 4 bases clipped from V and 8 bases from J, the junction kept 7 bases outside the gene matches. The germline V gene has CDR1 SGHTA and CDR2 FQGNSA.

The chain recombines TRBV7-9 with TRBJ1-2, with TRBD1 matching over 11 bases. Germline V gives CDR1 SEHNR, CDR2 FQNEAQ (reference sequence). The CDR3 runs to 15 residues. V gave up 5 bases and J gave up 4 bases; unmatched junction bases: 6. The CDR3 DNA reads TGTGCCAGCAGCCCAAGGACAGGGGGCCGCTATGGCTACACCTTC. Its translation: CASSPRTGGRYGYTF.

The CDR3, as DNA: TGTGCCAGCAGCTCCCGGGACAGGGTCCTTAGCAATCAGCCCCAGCATTTT. It is translated as CASSSRDRVLSNQPQHF. This sequence joins TRBV7-8 and TRBJ1-5, with 9 bases matching TRBD1. The CDR3 runs to 17 residues. Germline V CDR1 and CDR2: SGHVS, FQNEAQ. The trim removed 4 bases at V and 0 bases at J, leaving 7 bases unmatched.

The chain couples TRBV9 to TRBJ2-1; a weak D match, TRBD2 (7 bases). The germline V gene has CDR1 SGDLS and CDR2 YYNGEE. CDR3 length equals 20 residues. Trimming pared 2 bases from V and 5 bases from J, leaving 29 bases between. In DNA form, the CDR3 reads TGTGCCAGCAGCGTGGGGGCTCAGGGTTACGGGGGGTCTTCGGACAATGAGCAGTTCTTC. Translated: CASSVGAQGYGGSSDNEQFF.

The chain joins TRBV7-3 to TRBJ1-1; the match to TRBD1 covers 7 bases. The CDR3 spans 16 residues. Germline V gene data show CDR1 as SGHTA and CDR2 as FQGTGA. J was trimmed by 2 bases and V by 0 bases; bases with no gene match: 6. CDR3 in DNA: TGTGCCAGCAGCTTAACATTAGGAGGGGGCAACACTGAAGCTTTCTTT. This sequence encodes CASSLTLGGGNTEAFF. The entire variable domain, with the rest obtained from reference TRBV7-3 and TRBJ1-1, is as follows: GAGVSQTPSNKVTEKGKYVELRCDPISGHTALYWYRQSLGQGPEFLIYFQGTGAADDSGLPNDRFFAVRPEGSVSTLKIQRTERGDSAVYLCASSLTLGGGNTEAFFGQGTRLTVV.

This rearrangement joins TRBV29-1 to TRBJ1-1; no reliable D call. The CDR3 totals 14 residues. The V gene lost 4 bases and the J gene lost 1 base, with 13 bases spanning the gap. Germline loops: CDR1 SQVTM, CDR2 ANQGSEA. The CDR3 protein is CSVVPKVRNTEAFF. The CDR3 nucleotides are TGCAGCGTTGTCCCGAAAGTTAGGAACACTGAAGCTTTCTTT.

This clone was picked up a small number of times. The chain links TRBV6-5 to TRBJ1-2; 9 nucleotides align to TRBD1. The V gene end was trimmed by 2 bases and the J gene end by 6 bases; junction bases not matched to a gene: 10. Germline V gives CDR1 MNHEY, CDR2 SVGAGI. The CDR3 contains 16 residues. The CDR3: CASSYSVQGARDGYTF. The DNA for the CDR3 is TGTGCCAGCAGTTACAGCGTACAGGGGGCGAGGGATGGCTACACCTTC.

V gene TRBV28 combines with J gene TRBJ2-7, with a weak D call TRBD2 (6 bases). Trimming removed 6 bases from V and 0 bases from J, with 15 bases in between. CDR3 length: 15 amino acids. Germline V gene lookup returns CDR1 MDHEN and CDR2 SYDVKM. For the CDR3, the DNA is TGTGCCAGCAGCCCTTTGCTAGCGCGCTCCTACGAGCAGTACTTC. It yields the protein CASSPLLARSYEQYF.

The V and J genes are TRBV2 and TRBJ1-1; the match to TRBD1 covers 9 bases. The CDR3 covers 18 residues. J lost 5 bases, V lost 6 bases, and 19 bases had no gene match. Germline lookup yields CDR1 SNHLY and CDR2 FYNNEI. Here the CDR3 DNA reads TGTGCCAGCAGCATCCCGACAGGGGGTCTCGTACGTAGGACTGAAGCTTTCTTT. Translated, it gives CASSIPTGGLVRRTEAFF.

The V and J genes are TRBV28 and TRBJ2-7, with 7 nucleotides matching TRBD1. Trimming at V came to 6 bases and at J to 4 bases, leaving 6 bases not matched to a gene. This CDR3 region has 13 residues. CDR1 and CDR2 from the germline V gene are MDHEN and SYDVKM. The CDR3 DNA reads as TGTGCCAGCAGCCCGGGACAGACTTACGAGCAGTACTTC. It codes for CASSPGQTYEQYF.

This chain joins TRBV19 and TRBJ2-5; 8 bases line up with TRBD2. Trimming removed 3 bases from V and 2 bases from J; junction bases left unmatched: 2. The CDR3 loop spans 14 amino acids. Germline CDR1 reads LNHDA; CDR2 reads SQIVND (reference sequence). CDR3 sequence reads: CASSIRLAQETQYF. CDR3 nucleotides: TGTGCCAGTAGTATCAGACTAGCGCAAGAGACCCAGTACTTC.

This clone showed up just a few times. The sample has other DNA sequences that encode this CDR3 too. The rearrangement uses TRBV7-3 and TRBJ2-2, with 7 nucleotides matching TRBD1. Germline lookup yields CDR1 SGHTA and CDR2 FQGTGA. The CDR3 loop spans 14 amino acids. With 5 bases clipped from V and 2 bases from J, the junction kept 2 bases outside the gene matches. The CDR3 nucleotides are TGTGCCAGCAGCCGGGACAGAAACACCGGGGAGCTGTTTTTT. Translating it yields CASSRDRNTGELFF.

The rearrangement links TRBV7-9 to TRBJ2-1; 13 bases fit TRBD2. This CDR3 is 15 amino acids long. Trimming at V came to 5 bases and at J to 6 bases, leaving 4 bases not matched to a gene. Germline assignment: CDR1 SEHNR and CDR2 FQNEAQ (reference sequence). CDR3 amino acids: CASSPTSGGANEQFF. The CDR3 region has the DNA TGTGCCAGCAGCCCAACTAGCGGGGGGGCCAATGAGCAGTTCTTC.

This chain links TRBV7-6 with TRBJ1-1, with 7 bases aligning to TRBD1. The CDR3 spans 15 residues. V was pared by 4 bases and J by 1 base, with 6 bases of the junction left unmatched. Germline lookup yields CDR1 SGHVS and CDR2 FNYEAQ. The DNA of the CDR3 is TGTGCCAGCAGCTCGTACAGGGGAAAGAACACTGAAGCTTTCTTT. Translated, it gives CASSSYRGKNTEAFF.

V gene TRBV5-1 combines with J gene TRBJ1-3; 7 bases match TRBD1. Trimming took 4 bases from V and 0 from J; bases not matched to a gene: 4. The CDR3 is 15 residues long. Germline CDR1 SGHRS, CDR2 YFSETQ. The CDR3 reads CASSPGDSSGNTIYF. CDR3 DNA: TGCGCCAGCAGCCCCGGGGACAGCTCTGGAAACACCATATATTTT.

This sequence joins TRBV19 and TRBJ2-5, with D uncertain. Germline-derived CDR1 and CDR2 are LNHDA and SQIVND (reference sequence). The CDR3 spans 11 residues. Trimming cost V 5 bases and J 5 bases, with 6 bases left between them. The CDR3 here is CASSSSETQYF. Here the CDR3 DNA reads TGTGCCAGTAGTTCTTCTGAGACCCAGTACTTC.

The V and J genes are TRBV2 and TRBJ1-1, with TRBD1 matching over 9 bases. The trim removed 6 bases at V and 4 bases at J, leaving 9 bases unmatched. CDR3 length: 15 amino acids. Germline-derived CDR1 and CDR2 are SNHLY and FYNNEI. CDR3 residues: CASSGTGGASTEAFF. The CDR3 coding sequence is TGTGCCAGCAGCGGTACAGGGGGCGCAAGCACTGAAGCTTTCTTT.

The V and J genes are TRBV24-1 and TRBJ2-3; the D gene is possibly TRBD1 (5 bases). This CDR3 is 13 amino acids long. Trimming took off 9 bases at V and 7 bases at J, with 16 bases between the two ends. Germline V CDR1 and CDR2: KGHDR, SFDVKD. Written as DNA, the CDR3 is TGTGCCACCCTGCACCCCCAGGGTCATACGCAGTATTTT. Its protein is CATLHPQGHTQYF.

The rearrangement links TRBV7-2 to TRBJ2-1; no definite D call. This CDR3 contains 15 residues. In germline, CDR1 is SGHTA, CDR2 FQGNSA. V was clipped by 2 bases and J by 8 bases, with 16 bases between them. CDR3 bases: TGTGCCAGCAGCTTACTTACAGTACTCGAATATGAGCAGTTCTTC. As protein: CASSLLTVLEYEQFF. Using reference TRBV7-2 and TRBJ2-1 for the parts outside the CDR3, the full variable domain is GAGVSQSPSNKVTEKGKDVELRCDPISGHTALYWYRQSLGQGLEFLIYFQGNSAPDKSGLPSDRFSAERTGGSVSTLTIQRTQQEDSAVYLCASSLLTVLEYEQFFGPGTRLTVL.